These 27 T cell receptor beta chains share one sample of origin, sequenced in a study of cytomegalovirus exposure and HLA in healthy donors. PCR primers comprised 60 Vbeta and 13 Jbeta primers. TCRdb keeps only in-frame clones here, not all; method: immunoSEQ multiplex PCR. There are more than 95,000 clones in the sample; roughly four fifths occur only once, and approximately 1.3% lies in the top ten. The sequenced material came from PBMCs. The source of these receptors is a man in his forties or fifties in good health and CMV-seronegative.

The chain employs TRBV18 and TRBJ2-7; 8 positions match TRBD2. V was clipped by 3 bases and J by 2 bases; unmatched bases: 0. This CDR3 comprises 13 residues. The germline V gene has CDR1 KGHSH and CDR2 LQKENI. CDR3 protein: CASSPGLAYEQYF. The CDR3 coding sequence is TGTGCCAGCTCACCGGGACTAGCCTACGAGCAGTACTTC.

The chain links TRBV5-1 to TRBJ2-1; TRBD1 agrees at 10 bases. Germline-derived CDR1 and CDR2 are SGHRS and YFSETQ. CDR3 length: 15 amino acids. Trimming at V came to 2 bases and at J to 10 bases, leaving 9 bases not matched to a gene. In nucleotides, the CDR3 is TGCGCCAGCAGCTTCGGGACAGGGGCCTCCCGGGAGCAGTTCTTC. This codes for CASSFGTGASREQFF.

V usage is TRBV29-1 and J usage is TRBJ2-1; 12 nucleotides align to TRBD2. From germline, CDR1 is SQVTM and CDR2 ANQGSEA. Trimming cost V 7 bases and J 7 bases; bases outside gene matches: 2. There are 12 residues in the CDR3. CDR3 sequence reads: CSGTSGRNEQFF. CDR3 coding DNA: TGCAGCGGAACTAGCGGGAGGAATGAGCAGTTCTTC.

V and J are TRBV30 and TRBJ2-5; possible D gene TRBD1, 5 bases. The DNA end favors TRBJ2-7, so the J call may be wrong. This CDR3 region has 12 residues. The germline CDR1 and CDR2 sequences are GTSNPN and SVGIG (reference sequence). The DNA for the CDR3 is TGTGCCTGGAGTCCAGGGCTGCGCGAGCAGTACTTC. Protein: CAWSPGLREQYF.

The chain links TRBV18 to TRBJ1-5; D remains unclear. Deletions cut 3 bases from V and 5 bases from J, with 8 bases between. This CDR3 comprises 13 residues. Germline V gives CDR1 KGHSH, CDR2 LQKENI. The CDR3 DNA follows: TGTGCCAGCTCACCGGCAGGATATCAGCCCCAGCATTTT. Protein product: CASSPAGYQPQHF.

The J gene is TRBJ2-5, the V gene TRBV10-3, with a weak D call TRBD2 (6 bases). Between the trimmed V and J ends, which lost 10 bases and 6 bases, there was a span of 18 bases. The CDR3 has 13 amino acids. Germline V gene data show CDR1 as ENHRY and CDR2 as SYGVKD. The CDR3 sequence is CATHQQAGQTQYF. As DNA, the CDR3 is TGTGCCACCCACCAACAGGCGGGGCAGACCCAGTACTTC.

This rearrangement joins TRBV7-8 to TRBJ2-1; 12 nucleotides line up with TRBD2. The V gene end was trimmed by 2 bases and the J gene end by 1 base; junction bases not matched to a gene: 3. CDR1 and CDR2 from the germline V gene are SGHVS and FQNEAQ. This CDR3 is built from 17 residues. The CDR3 nucleotides read TGTGCCAGCAGCTTACTAGCGGGAGGGCCATCCTACAATGAGCAGTTCTTC. Translated, it gives CASSLLAGGPSYNEQFF. Full variable domain (rest looked up from reference TRBV7-8 and TRBJ2-1): GAGVSQSPRYKVAKRGQDVALRCDPISGHVSLFWYQQALGQGPEFLTYFQNEAQLDKSGLPSDRFFAERPEGSVSTLKIQRTQQEDSAVYLCASSLLAGGPSYNEQFFGPGTRLTVL.

The chain has TRBV5-1 and TRBJ2-1, with a tentative D call TRBD2 (5 bases). Germline CDR1 is SGHRS and CDR2 is YFSETQ. V was pared by 1 base and J by 0 bases, with 5 bases between. The CDR3 sequence is 14 residues long. Written as DNA, the CDR3 is TGCGCCAGCAGCTTGCGGGACTCCTACAATGAGCAGTTCTTC. Amino acid sequence: CASSLRDSYNEQFF.

V gene TRBV5-1 combines with J gene TRBJ1-2; 11 positions match TRBD1. Trimming cost V 6 bases and J 4 bases; bases outside gene matches: 5. This CDR3 has 14 amino acids. Germline V gene sequence: CDR1 SGHRS, CDR2 YFSETQ. Here the CDR3 reads CASTNGQGAYGYTF. For the CDR3, the DNA is TGCGCCAGCACCAATGGACAGGGGGCCTATGGCTACACCTTC. The entire variable domain, with the rest obtained from reference TRBV5-1 and TRBJ1-2, is as follows: KAGVTQTPRYLIKTRGQQVTLSCSPISGHRSVSWYQQTPGQGLQFLFEYFSETQRNKGNFPGRFSGRQFSNSRSEMNVSTLELGDSALYLCASTNGQGAYGYTFGSGTRLTVV.

The V gene is TRBV13, the J gene TRBJ2-7; no reliable D call. Germline V gene lookup returns CDR1 PRHDT and CDR2 FYEKMQ (reference sequence). This CDR3 spans 13 amino acids. V lost 1 base and J 6 bases, leaving 10 bases between the germline ends. As DNA, the CDR3 is TGTGCCAGCAGCTTAGACTCTTCTATCGAGCAGTACTTC. It yields the protein CASSLDSSIEQYF.

The chain joins TRBV29-1 to TRBJ2-2, with a weak D call TRBD2 (7 bases). This CDR3 is built from 14 residues. Germline values: CDR1 SQVTM, CDR2 ANQGSEA. Trimming shortened V by 7 bases and J by 0 bases, and 12 bases separated the two germline ends. The CDR3: CSARGGSNTGELFF. CDR3 in DNA: TGCAGCGCTAGGGGGGGCTCGAACACCGGGGAGCTGTTTTTT.

The chain combines TRBV7-2 with TRBJ1-2, with 9 bases matching TRBD1. The CDR3 is 15 residues long. Germline V gives CDR1 SGHTA, CDR2 FQGNSA. V lost 3 bases and J lost 7; bases outside the gene matches: 9. CDR3 bases: TGTGCCAGCAGCTTGCCTCAGGGACAGGGATCTGGCTACACCTTC. Its translation is CASSLPQGQGSGYTF.

This clone was seen only a few times. The chain has TRBV7-8 and TRBJ2-7, with 7 bases identical to TRBD1. The germline V gene encodes CDR1 SGHVS and CDR2 FQNEAQ. The CDR3 extends over 16 amino acids. Unmatched junction bases numbered 12, after V lost 5 bases and J lost 2 bases. The CDR3 coding sequence is TGTGCCAGCAGCCCTCCTGACAGGGTGGTGCCCTACGAGCAGTACTTC. The encoded protein is CASSPPDRVVPYEQYF.

CDR3 region: CASPNGGTEQFF. DNA for the CDR3: TGTGCCAGCCCTAACGGGGGTACTGAGCAGTTCTTC. This chain links TRBV6-1 with TRBJ2-1; perhaps TRBD2 as D (6 bases). Trimming left V 8 bases short and J 9 bases short, with 14 bases between. CDR1 is MNHNS, CDR2 SASEGT, per germline. This CDR3 region has 12 residues.

The V gene is TRBV4-2, the J gene TRBJ1-3, with no clear D. The CDR3 runs 15 residues. Trimming took 0 bases from V and 4 from J, leaving 10 bases between them. CDR1 and CDR2 from the germline V gene are LGHNA and YNFKEQ. DNA for the CDR3: TGTGCCAGCAGCCAAGATCTCCCCCCGGGAAACACCATATATTTT. Translating gives CASSQDLPPGNTIYF.

The V and J genes are TRBV9 and TRBJ2-1; D might be TRBD1 (6 bases). The V gene's germline CDR1 is SGDLS and CDR2 YYNGEE. The V end was cut by 0 bases, the J end by 2 bases, with 9 bases between. CDR3 size: 15 residues. The CDR3 nucleotides are TGTGCCAGCAGCGTAGTCGGGGACACCTACAATGAGCAGTTCTTC. It is translated as CASSVVGDTYNEQFF.

The CDR3 loop reads CASSFGGETQYF. The CDR3 bases are TGTGCCAGCAGTTTCGGGGGAGAGACCCAGTACTTC. The chain employs TRBV27 and TRBJ2-5, with a possible D match to TRBD2 (6 bases). Germline V gene data show CDR1 as MNHEY and CDR2 as SMNVEV (reference sequence). V was shortened by 3 bases and J by 4 bases, with 6 bases between the two germline ends. The CDR3 length is 12 residues.

The chain combines TRBV7-6 with TRBJ2-1; D call uncertain. The germline V gene encodes CDR1 SGHVS and CDR2 FNYEAQ. The CDR3 is 14 residues long. V was cut by 8 bases and J by 9 bases, with 20 bases left in between. The CDR3 DNA reads TGTGCCAGCTCCGAGAGCCCACGAGGCACTGAGCAGTTCTTC. Amino acid sequence: CASSESPRGTEQFF.

This clone appeared a few times. The chain's CDR3 is CASIPWREGRETQYF. In DNA form, the CDR3 reads TGTGCCAGCATTCCCTGGCGGGAGGGAAGAGAGACCCAGTACTTC. The chain carries TRBV7-8 and TRBJ2-5, with 9 nucleotides matching TRBD2. The V gene's germline CDR1 is SGHVS and CDR2 FQNEAQ. Trimming cost V 7 bases and J 4 bases; bases outside gene matches: 10. The CDR3 spans 15 residues.

The chain has TRBV21-1 and TRBJ2-7; the D call of TRBD2 is as the table states it, not checked on the DNA. TRBV21-1 constitutes a pseudogene. The CDR3 has 14 residues. CDR3 DNA: TGTGCCAGCAGCAGTGGGACTGGCTCCTACGAGCAGTACTTC. It codes for CASSSGTGSYEQYF.

The chain uses TRBV5-4 and TRBJ2-1, with 7 bases aligning to TRBD1. CDR1 SGHNT and CDR2 YYREEE come from the germline V gene (reference sequence). Trimming removed 6 bases from V and 1 base from J; junction bases left unmatched: 4. This CDR3 region has 14 residues. The CDR3 spells CASTPDRSYNEQFF. In nucleotides, the CDR3 is TGTGCCAGCACCCCGGACAGGTCCTACAATGAGCAGTTCTTC.

This clone has just a few counts. The chain is built from TRBV7-2 and TRBJ1-5; weak D call: TRBD1 (6 bases). With 1 base removed from V and 7 bases from J, the gap between germline ends came to 11 bases. CDR3 length equals 14 residues. The germline gives CDR1 SGHTA, CDR2 FQGNSA. The CDR3 sequence is CASSLVSGEQPQHF. DNA of the CDR3: TGTGCCAGCAGCTTAGTTTCAGGGGAACAGCCCCAGCATTTT. Using reference TRBV7-2 and TRBJ1-5 for the parts outside the CDR3, the full variable domain is GAGVSQSPSNKVTEKGKDVELRCDPISGHTALYWYRQSLGQGLEFLIYFQGNSAPDKSGLPSDRFSAERTGGSVSTLTIQRTQQEDSAVYLCASSLVSGEQPQHFGDGTRLSIL.

The chain has TRBV6-5 and TRBJ2-1; weak D call: TRBD1 (6 bases). The CDR3 consists of 12 residues. V was clipped by 6 bases and J by 11 bases, with 14 bases between them. From germline, CDR1 is MNHEY and CDR2 SVGAGI. For the CDR3, the DNA is TGTGCCAGCAGCCCCCTGGGACACCAGCAGTTCTTC. It is translated as CASSPLGHQQFF.

V and J are TRBV28 and TRBJ2-7; 7 bases agree with TRBD2. The ends lost 7 bases at V and 3 bases at J; junction bases unmatched: 6. The CDR3 runs 13 residues. Germline V gene lookup returns CDR1 MDHEN and CDR2 SYDVKM. CDR3 loop: CASTPGGLYEQYF. As DNA, the CDR3 is TGTGCCAGCACCCCGGGAGGTCTCTACGAGCAGTACTTC.

The chain carries TRBV6-5 and TRBJ2-7; TRBD2 matches 7 bases. The CDR3 extends over 15 amino acids. From germline, CDR1 is MNHEY and CDR2 SVGAGI. V was clipped by 0 bases and J by 3 bases; unmatched bases: 5. The CDR3 DNA reads as TGTGCCAGCAGTTACTCGAGGCCTAGCGGCTACGAGCAGTACTTC. Translation: CASSYSRPSGYEQYF.

The CDR3 coding sequence is TGTGCCAGCATCCAAGGGTGGACTTCCTACGAGCAGTACTTC. Its protein product is CASIQGWTSYEQYF. V and J are TRBV7-9 and TRBJ2-7; D might be TRBD2 (5 bases). V was clipped by 7 bases and J by 1 base, with 14 bases between them. The length of the CDR3 is 14 residues. Germline CDR1 and CDR2: SEHNR and FQNEAQ (reference sequence).

The chain combines TRBV5-4 with TRBJ2-5; D call uncertain. The germline V gene has CDR1 SGHNT and CDR2 YYREEE (reference sequence). The CDR3 extends over 14 amino acids. The V gene lost 2 bases and the J gene lost 5 bases, with 13 bases spanning the gap. The CDR3 loop reads CASSFELGAETQYF. CDR3 sequence (DNA): TGTGCCAGCAGCTTTGAGCTTGGAGCCGAGACCCAGTACTTC. Full variable domain (rest looked up from reference TRBV5-4 and TRBJ2-5): ETGVTQSPTHLIKTRGQQVTLRCSSQSGHNTVSWYQQALGQGPQFIFQYYREEENGRGNFPPRFSGLQFPNYSSELNVNALELDDSALYLCASSFELGAETQYFGPGTRLLVL.